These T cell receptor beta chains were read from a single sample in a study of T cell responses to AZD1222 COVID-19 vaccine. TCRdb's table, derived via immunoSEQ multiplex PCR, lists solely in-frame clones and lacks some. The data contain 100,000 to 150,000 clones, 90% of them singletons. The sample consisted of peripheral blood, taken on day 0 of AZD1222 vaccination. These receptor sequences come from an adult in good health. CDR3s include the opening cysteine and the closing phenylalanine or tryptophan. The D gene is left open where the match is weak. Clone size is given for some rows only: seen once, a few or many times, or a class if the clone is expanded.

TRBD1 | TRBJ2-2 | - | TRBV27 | CASSKDRVGTGELFF | TGTGCCAGCAGTAAGGACAGGGTTGGTACCGGGGAGCTGTTTTTT
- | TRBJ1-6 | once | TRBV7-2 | CASSLVGLSDSPLHF | TGTGCCAGCAGCTTAGTTGGCCTTTCCGATTCACCCCTCCACTTT
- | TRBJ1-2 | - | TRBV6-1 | CASSEGTAYYGYTF | TGTGCCAGCAGTGAAGGGACCGCTTACTATGGCTACACCTTC
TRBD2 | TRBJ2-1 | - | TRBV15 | CATSRELAYNEQFF | TGTGCCACCAGCAGGGAACTAGCGTACAATGAGCAGTTCTTC
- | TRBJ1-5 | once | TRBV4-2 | CASSQDVVGRGQPQHF | TGTGCCAGCAGCCAAGATGTGGTGGGGCGTGGGCAGCCCCAGCATTTT
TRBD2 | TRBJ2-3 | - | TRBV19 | CASSSRSGGATDTQYF | TGTGCCAGTAGTTCGAGAAGCGGGGGGGCTACAGATACGCAGTATTTT
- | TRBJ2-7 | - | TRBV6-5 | CASSYSYGTYEQYF | TGTGCCAGCAGTTACTCGTACGGGACCTACGAGCAGTACTTC
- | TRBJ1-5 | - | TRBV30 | CAWSRDPNQPQHF | TGTGCCTGGTCCCGGGACCCCAATCAGCCCCAGCATTTT
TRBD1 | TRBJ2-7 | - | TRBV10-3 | CAITTTGSHEQYF | TGTGCCATCACTACGACAGGGAGCCACGAGCAGTACTTC
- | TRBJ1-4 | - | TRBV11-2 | CASSLIAGAALFF | TGTGCCAGCAGCCTAATAGCGGGCGCGGCGCTGTTTTTT
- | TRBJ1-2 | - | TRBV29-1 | CSVVGGGDPIGYTF | TGCAGCGTTGTGGGAGGAGGGGATCCGATCGGCTACACCTTC
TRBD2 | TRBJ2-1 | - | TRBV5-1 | CASTRTSGGAVLVNEQFF | TGCGCCAGCACCCGGACTAGCGGGGGGGCCGTTTTGGTGAATGAGCAGTTCTTC
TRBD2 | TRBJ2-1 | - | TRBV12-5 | CASGLGSGGLSYNEQFF | TGTGCTAGTGGTTTGGGTAGCGGGGGGCTCTCCTACAATGAGCAGTTCTTC
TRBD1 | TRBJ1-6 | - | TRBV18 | CASSQGQGMNSPLHF | TGTGCCAGCTCTCAAGGACAGGGCATGAATTCACCCCTCCACTTT
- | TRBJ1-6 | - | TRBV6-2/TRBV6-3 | CASSDLTEVSTPLHF | TGTGCCAGCAGCGATCTGACAGAGGTTTCGACACCCCTCCACTTT
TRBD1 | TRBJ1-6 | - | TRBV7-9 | CASSLQDRVRNSPLHF | TGTGCCAGCAGCCTCCAGGACAGGGTACGGAATTCACCCCTCCACTTT
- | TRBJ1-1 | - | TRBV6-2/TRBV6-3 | CASSYGGLNTEAFF | TGTGCCAGCAGTTATGGGGGATTGAACACTGAAGCTTTCTTT
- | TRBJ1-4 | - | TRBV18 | CASSPREATNEKLFF | TGTGCCAGCTCACCGCGGGAGGCAACTAATGAAAAACTGTTTTTT
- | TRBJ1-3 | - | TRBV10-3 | CAISGGGSGNTIYF | TGTGCCATCAGTGGTGGGGGATCTGGAAACACCATATATTTT